Below are 6 T cell receptor beta chains sequenced from a single sample in a study of beta chain features in type 1 diabetes. Since all of the isolated RNA was reverse transcribed, expressed TCRB transcripts were what got sequenced. Repertoires were generated with immunoSEQ multiplex PCR, while TCRdb's copy carries only in-frame clones and drops some. The table shows over 500,000 clones, with roughly 16% occurring only once. Sequenced input: naive CD4+ T cells from blood. Every receptor here comes from a man between 18 and 29 years old in good health.

The rearrangement links TRBV6-5 to TRBJ1-1; possible D gene TRBD1, 6 bases. The V end lost 6 bases, the J end lost 0 bases, and 14 bases lay between the germline ends. From germline, CDR1 is MNHEY and CDR2 SVGAGI. There are 15 residues in the CDR3. The CDR3 region has the DNA TGTGCCAGCAGCCGAACAGGGACTGTGAACACTGAAGCTTTCTTT. It yields the protein CASSRTGTVNTEAFF.

This clone was counted only a few times. The chain links TRBV16 to TRBJ1-5; D unresolved. This CDR3 spans 15 amino acids. Germline V CDR1 and CDR2: KGHSY, FQNENV. V was clipped by 2 bases and J by 0 bases, with 8 bases between them. The CDR3 bases are TGTGCCAGCAGCCAAATGGGTAGTAGCAATCAGCCCCAGCATTTT. This sequence encodes CASSQMGSSNQPQHF.

This chain links TRBV9 with TRBJ2-5, with 13 bases that match TRBD2. The CDR3 contains 16 residues. J gave up 4 bases and V 4 bases, and 7 bases lay outside the gene matches. The germline V gene has CDR1 SGDLS and CDR2 YYNGEE. CDR3 nucleotide sequence: TGTGCCAGCAGCCCTCGGACTAGCGGGAGCCGAGAGACCCAGTACTTC. Translated: CASSPRTSGSRETQYF.

The V and J genes are TRBV5-1 and TRBJ1-2, with TRBD1 matching 11 bases. J gave up 2 bases and V 5 bases, and 5 bases lay outside the gene matches. Germline-derived CDR1 and CDR2 are SGHRS and YFSETQ. This CDR3 region has 15 residues. DNA of the CDR3: TGCGCCAGCAGGGACGGACAGGGGGCGAACTATGGCTACACCTTC. Translation: CASRDGQGANYGYTF.

This sequence joins TRBV7-2 and TRBJ2-3, with D unclear. Germline CDR1 is SGHTA and CDR2 is FQGNSA. V shed 5 bases and J shed 6 bases, with 12 bases lying between them. This CDR3 contains 13 residues. The CDR3 reads CASSPGPRDTQYF. CDR3 DNA: TGTGCCAGCAGCCCGGGCCCCAGGGATACGCAGTATTTT.

This sequence joins TRBV18 and TRBJ2-7, with 8 bases matching TRBD2. V shed 1 base and J 5 bases; nucleotides not matched to a gene: 10. This CDR3 has 16 residues. The germline V gene has CDR1 KGHSH and CDR2 LQKENI. CDR3 loop: CASSPQAGGGSHEQYF. CDR3 nucleotide sequence: TGTGCCAGCTCACCACAGGCGGGAGGAGGTTCACACGAGCAGTACTTC.